This TCR beta chain was sequenced during a study of human T cells and chemical hapten exposure. At the level of the study: Small discrepancies in pooled library volume mainly accounted for the varying TCR yields per sample.

TCRdb reprocessed the RACE reads with MiXCR, giving one entry per CDR3 protein. The sample shows fewer than 150,000 distinct CDR3 sequences, roughly 13% of them seen only once. This clonotype was counted a few times. Indicated time point: patch test 1, 2 weeks after DPC sensitization. Stated treatment: therapeutic diphenylcyclopropenone sensitization with weekly scalp DPC. Germline V lookup: CDR1 LGHDT, CDR2 YNNKEL (reference sequence). This CDR3 comprises 15 residues. V was clipped by 3 bases and J by 4 bases; unmatched bases: 5. Source: whole blood, taken in connection with sensitization to the hapten diphenylcyclopropenone (DPC). This receptor was taken from a man aged 18-30 years with alopecia areata. Some clones in this sample may be carry-over from other donors' samples. V and J are TRBV3-1 and TRBJ2-7; 11 nucleotides align to TRBD1. For the CDR3, the DNA is TGTGCCAGCAGCCAGGATCGGGACAGGGGGTACGAGCAGTACTTC. This codes for CASSQDRDRGYEQYF.